This entry features one T cell receptor (beta chain) sequence. How the authors handled the data: Estimates of nucleated cell counts were drawn from the amplification of reference gene primers. Libraries were prepared by immunoSEQ multiplex PCR; TCRdb keeps only in-frame clonotypes and omits some of them. That table gives V, J and clone size, and the DNA gave D and trimming. The sample includes roughly 120,000 clones, around 78% of them seen just once. The data originate from a study of blood T cell repertoires in COVID-19. Study overall: COVID-19 samples from acute and convalescent phases originated in the United States, Italy and Spain. PBMCs, B-cell-depleted T cells, or T cells provided the cDNA or gDNA that made up the material.

The CDR3 loop spans 15 amino acids. J lost 2 bases, V lost 4 bases, and 2 bases had no gene match. Per germline, CDR1 SGHDN and CDR2 FVKESK. V gene TRBV14 combines with J gene TRBJ2-7; 13 bases agree with TRBD2. This sequence originates from a man aged 25 to 40 with acute or convalescent COVID-19. Sequencing was performed on peripheral blood. CDR3: CASSRGTSGTYEQYV. The CDR3 DNA sequence: TGTGCCAGCAGCCGTGGGACTAGCGGGACCTACGAGCAGTACGTC.